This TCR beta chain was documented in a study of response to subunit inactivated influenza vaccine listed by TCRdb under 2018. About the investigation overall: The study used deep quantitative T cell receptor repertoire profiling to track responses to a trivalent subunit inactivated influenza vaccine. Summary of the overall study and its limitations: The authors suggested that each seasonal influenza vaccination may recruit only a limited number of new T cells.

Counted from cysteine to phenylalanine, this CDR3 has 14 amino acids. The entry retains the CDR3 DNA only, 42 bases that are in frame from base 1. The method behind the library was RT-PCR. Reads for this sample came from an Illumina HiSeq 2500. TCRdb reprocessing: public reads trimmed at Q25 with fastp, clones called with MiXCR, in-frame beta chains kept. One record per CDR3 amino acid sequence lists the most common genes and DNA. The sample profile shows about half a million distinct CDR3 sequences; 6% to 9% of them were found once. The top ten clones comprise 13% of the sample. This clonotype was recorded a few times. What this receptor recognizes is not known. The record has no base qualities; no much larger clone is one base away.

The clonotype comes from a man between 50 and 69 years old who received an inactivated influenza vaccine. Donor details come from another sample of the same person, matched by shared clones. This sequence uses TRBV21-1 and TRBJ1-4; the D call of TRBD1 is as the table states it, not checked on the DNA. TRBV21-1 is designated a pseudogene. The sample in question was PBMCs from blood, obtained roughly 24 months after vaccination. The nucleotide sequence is TGTGCCAGCAGCACGAGACAGGGGCGGGAAAAACTGTTTTTT. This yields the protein CASSTRQGREKLFF.